Listed below are T cell receptor beta chains from one sample, sequenced in a study of CD8+ T cells in alopecia areata. The repertoire was sequenced with immunoSEQ multiplex PCR; TCRdb's copy has only in-frame clones and lacks some. The profile covers about 140,000 clones, with about 85% appearing a single time and over 10% taken by the ten largest. This material consisted of CD8+ T cells sorted from blood, taken at week 4, from a patient treated with tofacitinib. Receptors originate from a human donor with alopecia areata. Each CDR3 is given with its conserved first and last residue. The order of the fields is CDR3 protein, V gene.

CASSQLTGASYNEQFF | TRBV7-3
CASTGQGTPYSNQPQHF | TRBV19
CSVHTYGTGELFF | TRBV29-1
CASSEQGNTDTQYF | TRBV6-5
CASSTMDRGPIDTEAFF | TRBV9
CASSGEARSSYNEQFF | TRBV2
CASSWAETQYF | TRBV5-1
CASSQLPDPYEQYF | TRBV23-1
CASSLDPGGDEQYF | TRBV7-9
CASSLGFGGSQETQYF | TRBV7-7
CASSTGQGTDTQYF | TRBV6-5
CAWSLSDTQYF | TRBV30
CASAPPRIRGNIQYF | TRBV27
CASSYSSGNYEQYF | TRBV6-5
CASSGGDVYGYTF | TRBV25-1